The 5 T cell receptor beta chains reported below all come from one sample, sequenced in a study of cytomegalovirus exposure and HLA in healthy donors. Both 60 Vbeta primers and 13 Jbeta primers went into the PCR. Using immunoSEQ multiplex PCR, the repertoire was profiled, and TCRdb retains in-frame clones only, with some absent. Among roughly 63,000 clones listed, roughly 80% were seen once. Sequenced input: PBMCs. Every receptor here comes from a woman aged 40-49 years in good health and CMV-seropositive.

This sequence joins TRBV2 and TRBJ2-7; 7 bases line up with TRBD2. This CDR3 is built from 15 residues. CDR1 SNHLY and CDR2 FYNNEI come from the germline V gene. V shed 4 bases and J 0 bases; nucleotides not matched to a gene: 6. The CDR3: CASSATSESSYEQYF. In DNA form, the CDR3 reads TGTGCCAGCAGTGCTACTAGCGAAAGCTCCTACGAGCAGTACTTC.

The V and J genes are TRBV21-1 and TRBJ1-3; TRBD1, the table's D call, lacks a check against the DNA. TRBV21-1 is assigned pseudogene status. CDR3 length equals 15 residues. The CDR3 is CASSPTGTGWNTIYF. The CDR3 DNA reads TGTGCCAGCAGTCCTACCGGGACAGGGTGGAACACCATATATTTT.

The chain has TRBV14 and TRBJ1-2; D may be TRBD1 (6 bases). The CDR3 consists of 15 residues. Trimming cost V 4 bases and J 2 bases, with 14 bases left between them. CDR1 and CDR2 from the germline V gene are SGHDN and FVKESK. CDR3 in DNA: TGTGCCAGCAGCCCCGTAGGGGGGGACAACTATGGCTACACCTTC. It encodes CASSPVGGDNYGYTF. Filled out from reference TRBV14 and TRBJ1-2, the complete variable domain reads EAGVTQFPSHSVIEKGQTVTLRCDPISGHDNLYWYRRVMGKEIKFLLHFVKESKQDESGMPNNRFLAERTGGTYSTLKVQPAELEDSGVYFCASSPVGGDNYGYTFGSGTRLTVV.

DNA for the CDR3: TGTGCCAGCGTTGTCGCGGCGAACACTGAAGCTTTCTTT. This codes for CASVVAANTEAFF. The chain uses TRBV28 and TRBJ1-1; no clear D gene. V was pared by 8 bases and J by 1 base, with 11 bases between. In germline, CDR1 is MDHEN, CDR2 SYDVKM. The CDR3 sequence is 13 residues long.

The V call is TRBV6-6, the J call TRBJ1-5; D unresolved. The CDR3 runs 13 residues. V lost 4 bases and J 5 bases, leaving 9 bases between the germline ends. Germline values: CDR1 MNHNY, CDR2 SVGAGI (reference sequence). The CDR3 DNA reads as TGTGCCAGCAGTTTTGGTAGAGATCAGCCCCAGCATTTT. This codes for CASSFGRDQPQHF.